A single sample is the source of the 19 T cell receptor beta chains below, sequenced in a study of T cells in localized non-small cell lung cancer. Using immunoSEQ multiplex PCR, the repertoire was profiled, and TCRdb retains in-frame clones only, with some absent. This table has about 15,000 clones, 85% appearing once. Source: peripheral blood, taken before any cancer treatment. These receptors originate from a female donor of 60 years or more with stage I squamous cell lung carcinoma.

The V and J genes are TRBV9 and TRBJ2-7; TRBD1 might be the D (6 bases). In germline, CDR1 is SGDLS, CDR2 YYNGEE. CDR3 length: 16 residues. Between the trimmed V and J ends, which lost 0 bases and 8 bases, there was a span of 21 bases. In DNA, the CDR3 is TGTGCCAGCAGCGTAGATGGGGAATGGGGGCGAAGTAAGCAGTACTTC. Amino acids: CASSVDGEWGRSKQYF.

The rearrangement uses TRBV28 and TRBJ2-1; 7 bases are a match to TRBD2. The CDR3 loop spans 18 amino acids. Losses at the gene ends were 2 bases for V and 5 bases for J; bases not matched to a gene: 15. Germline loops: CDR1 MDHEN, CDR2 SYDVKM. The CDR3 sequence: CASSLLPLAGVYHNEQFF. CDR3 DNA: TGTGCCAGCAGTTTACTCCCCTTGGCGGGAGTATACCACAATGAGCAGTTCTTC.

The chain employs TRBV30 and TRBJ1-2; D not resolved. CDR3 size: 12 residues. The germline V gene encodes CDR1 GTSNPN and CDR2 SVGIG (reference sequence). CDR3 nucleotide sequence: TGTGCTTTCTTTTGGGGTAACTATGGCTACACCTTC. Protein: CAFFWGNYGYTF.

The chain couples TRBV28 to TRBJ1-5; 7 nucleotides line up with TRBD1. The CDR3 is 15 residues long. J gave up 0 bases and V 7 bases, and 6 bases lay outside the gene matches. Germline CDR1 MDHEN, CDR2 SYDVKM. The chain's CDR3 is CASIRDRNSNQPQHF. The CDR3, as DNA: TGTGCCAGCATCCGGGACAGAAATAGCAATCAGCCCCAGCATTTT.

This chain connects TRBV5-1 to TRBJ2-1; D is ambiguous. Germline V CDR1 and CDR2: SGHRS, YFSETQ. Between the trimmed V and J ends, which lost 4 bases and 3 bases, there was a span of 5 bases. This CDR3 is built from 12 residues. The CDR3 is CASSADYNEQFF. In nucleotides, the CDR3 is TGCGCCAGCAGCGCTGACTACAATGAGCAGTTCTTC.

The chain is built from TRBV6-5 and TRBJ1-1, with no clear D. The CDR3 covers 12 residues. The ends were cut back, 0 bases at V and 4 bases at J, with 3 bases in the middle. The germline V gene has CDR1 MNHEY and CDR2 SVGAGI. CDR3 protein: CASSYSSTEAFF. CDR3 sequence (DNA): TGTGCCAGCAGTTACTCGTCCACTGAAGCTTTCTTT.

Of note for this clone: An end of the junction differs from the germline gene, which may be a read error. The chain employs TRBV4-2 and TRBJ1-1; D possibly corresponds to TRBD1 (5 bases). Germline CDR1 and CDR2: LGHNA and YNFKEQ. CDR3 length: 14 residues. CDR3 sequence: CASWSRQMNTEAFF. The CDR3 region has the DNA TGTGCCAGCTGGAGCCGACAGATGAACACTGAAGCATTCTTT.

The rearrangement uses TRBV19 and TRBJ2-3; no reliable D call. The CDR3 is 14 residues long. The germline CDR1 and CDR2 sequences are LNHDA and SQIVND (reference sequence). Trimming left V 3 bases short and J 5 bases short, with 12 bases between. CDR3 region: CASSIRGLEDTQYF. The CDR3 nucleotides are TGTGCCAGTAGTATCCGCGGCCTCGAAGATACGCAGTATTTT.

This rearrangement joins TRBV9 to TRBJ2-3; D is unclear. This CDR3 contains 16 residues. Trimming cost V 0 bases and J 1 base, with 12 bases left between them. The germline V gene has CDR1 SGDLS and CDR2 YYNGEE. The CDR3 sequence is CASSVGATAGTDTQYF. DNA of the CDR3: TGTGCCAGCAGCGTAGGGGCTACAGCAGGCACAGATACGCAGTATTTT.

The CDR3 here is CASSLEGRPYEQYF. As DNA, the CDR3 is TGTGCCAGCAGCTTAGAGGGACGGCCCTACGAGCAGTACTTC. The rearrangement joins TRBV11-2 to TRBJ2-7; D is perhaps TRBD1 or TRBD2 (5 bases each). Trimming removed 0 bases from V and 2 bases from J, with 8 bases in between. Germline CDR1 and CDR2: SGHAT and FQNNGV. The CDR3 length is 14 residues. Based on the CDR3 plus reference TRBV11-2 and TRBJ2-7, the full variable domain is EAGVAQSPRYKIIEKRQSVAFWCNPISGHATLYWYQQILGQGPKLLIQFQNNGVVDDSQLPKDRFSAERLKGVDSTLKIQPAKLEDSAVYLCASSLEGRPYEQYFGPGTRLTVT.

The chain employs TRBV4-1 and TRBJ2-1; D is undetermined. The CDR3 runs to 15 residues. The germline V and J ends were trimmed by 1 base and 4 bases, with 11 bases remaining between them. The germline gives CDR1 MGHRA, CDR2 YSYEKL. CDR3 nucleotides: TGCGCCAGCAGCCAAGTAGAAGGCTCGTACAATGAGCAGTTCTTC. This sequence encodes CASSQVEGSYNEQFF.

Concerning this clone itself: The junction and the germline gene differ at one end; a read error may be behind it. The chain links TRBV18 to TRBJ1-4; D not certain. CDR3 size: 14 residues. Germline V gene data show CDR1 as KGHSH and CDR2 as LQKENI. The chain's CDR3 is CASSPGTTNEKLFF. The CDR3 DNA sequence: TGTGCCAGCTCACCAGGCACAACCAATGAAAAACTGTTTTTT. The variable domain in full, with the rest retrieved from reference TRBV18 and TRBJ1-4, is NAGVMQNPRHLVRRRGQEARLRCSPMKGHSHVYWYRQLPEEGLKFMVYLQKENIIDESGMPKERFSAEFPKEGPSILRIQQVVRGDSAAYFCASSPGTTNEKLFFGSGTQLSVL.

This sequence joins TRBV5-1 and TRBJ2-7; TRBD2 matches 11 bases. The germline V gene has CDR1 SGHRS and CDR2 YFSETQ. The trim removed 4 bases at V and 0 bases at J, leaving 3 bases unmatched. This CDR3 is built from 15 residues. This CDR3 is CASSPGLADSYEQYF. The CDR3 DNA reads TGCGCCAGCAGCCCGGGACTAGCGGACTCCTACGAGCAGTACTTC.

This chain joins TRBV29-1 and TRBJ2-2, with TRBD1 as a possible D gene (6 bases). The CDR3 runs 11 residues. V dropped 4 bases and J dropped 12 bases, with 12 bases sitting between them. Germline CDR1 SQVTM, CDR2 ANQGSEA. The CDR3 bases are TGCAGCGTTGTAAGTCAGGGGAAGCTGTTTTTT. Encoded protein: CSVVSQGKLFF.

This chain joins TRBV9 and TRBJ2-2; D remains unclear. The CDR3 has 15 amino acids. V was trimmed by 2 bases and J by 2 bases, leaving 10 bases between them. The V gene's germline CDR1 is SGDLS and CDR2 YYNGEE. In nucleotides, the CDR3 is TGTGCCAGCAGCGTGAGGTGGGGAAACACCGGGGAGCTGTTTTTT. It codes for CASSVRWGNTGELFF.

In this sample, this clone turned up once. The chain links TRBV19 to TRBJ2-2; D possibly corresponds to TRBD2 (6 bases). Trimming removed 8 bases from V and 6 bases from J, with 13 bases in between. CDR3 length: 13 amino acids. Germline loops: CDR1 LNHDA, CDR2 SQIVND (reference sequence). Here the CDR3 reads CASDKGTAGELFF. The DNA of the CDR3 is TGTGCCAGTGATAAGGGGACTGCCGGGGAGCTGTTTTTT.

The V call is TRBV18, the J call TRBJ2-1; perhaps D is TRBD1 or TRBD2 (5 bases each). V lost 3 bases, J lost 6 bases, and 12 bases lay in between. In germline, CDR1 is KGHSH, CDR2 LQKENI. This CDR3 region has 14 residues. Written as DNA, the CDR3 is TGTGCCAGCTCACCGGGACGGGGATTCAATGAGCAGTTCTTC. Its translation: CASSPGRGFNEQFF. Variable domain in full (rest from reference TRBV18 and TRBJ2-1): NAGVMQNPRHLVRRRGQEARLRCSPMKGHSHVYWYRQLPEEGLKFMVYLQKENIIDESGMPKERFSAEFPKEGPSILRIQQVVRGDSAAYFCASSPGRGFNEQFFGPGTRLTVL.

The V gene is TRBV5-1, the J gene TRBJ1-2, with D perhaps matching TRBD1 (6 bases). CDR3 size: 11 residues. Trimming removed 4 bases at V and 8 bases at J, with 9 bases between. Germline V gene sequence: CDR1 SGHRS, CDR2 YFSETQ. CDR3 nucleotides: TGCGCCAGCAGCCCGGGGGGCGGCTACACCTTC. It is translated as CASSPGGGYTF.

This chain joins TRBV13 and TRBJ2-5; D is undetermined. V dropped 3 bases and J dropped 4 bases, with 15 bases sitting between them. Germline V CDR1 and CDR2: PRHDT, FYEKMQ (reference sequence). The CDR3 loop spans 15 amino acids. The CDR3 region has the DNA TGTGCCAGCAGCTTTCCGGTTGACCTGGGAGAGACCCAGTACTTC. It is translated as CASSFPVDLGETQYF. Together with reference TRBV13 and TRBJ2-5, the CDR3 gives the full variable domain: AAGVIQSPRHLIKEKRETATLKCYPIPRHDTVYWYQQGPGQDPQFLISFYEKMQSDKGSIPDRFSAQQFSDYHSELNMSSLELGDSALYFCASSFPVDLGETQYFGPGTRLLVL.